A single sample gave rise to the 22 T cell receptor beta chains below, sequenced in a study of cytomegalovirus exposure and HLA in healthy donors. The PCR made use of 60 Vbeta and 13 Jbeta primers. Method: immunoSEQ multiplex PCR; TCRdb's copy keeps in-frame clones and lacks some. The table records around 99,000 clones, approximately 76% of them present only once. Sequenced material: PBMCs. These receptors all come from a man in his late teens or twenties in good health and CMV-seronegative.

The chain joins TRBV9 to TRBJ2-5, with 13 bases matching TRBD2. Trimming removed 4 bases from V and 2 bases from J; junction bases left unmatched: 5. The CDR3 extends over 16 amino acids. Germline assignment: CDR1 SGDLS and CDR2 YYNGEE. The CDR3 sequence: CASSTGTSGAQETQYF. For the CDR3, the DNA is TGTGCCAGCAGCACCGGGACTAGCGGGGCGCAAGAGACCCAGTACTTC.

This chain uses TRBV6-6 with TRBJ2-5, with 10 positions matching TRBD1. The V gene end was trimmed by 4 bases and the J gene end by 5 bases; junction bases not matched to a gene: 10. The germline V gene has CDR1 MNHNY and CDR2 SVGAGI (reference sequence). This CDR3 region has 16 residues. CDR3: CASSSLRQGALETQYF. DNA for the CDR3: TGTGCCAGCAGTTCCCTACGACAGGGGGCTTTGGAGACCCAGTACTTC.

J is TRBJ1-5 and V is TRBV27, with D perhaps matching TRBD1 (5 bases). CDR3 length: 15 residues. V lost 5 bases to trimming and J lost 2 bases, with 13 bases between them. The germline gives CDR1 MNHEY, CDR2 SMNVEV (reference sequence). DNA of the CDR3: TGTGCCAGCAGTGCCGGGGGGTCTGGCAATCAGCCCCAGCATTTT. Encoded protein: CASSAGGSGNQPQHF.

The rearrangement uses TRBV9 and TRBJ2-5, with 7 bases identical to TRBD1. Trimming removed 0 bases from V and 7 bases from J; junction bases left unmatched: 9. CDR3 length: 15 residues. CDR1 is SGDLS and CDR2 is YYNGEE in the germline V gene. The CDR3 DNA is TGTGCCAGCAGCGTAGGAAGGGGGCACACCCGGACCCAGTACTTC. It yields the protein CASSVGRGHTRTQYF.

V gene TRBV19 combines with J gene TRBJ2-6; D call uncertain. CDR3 length equals 16 residues. The germline V and J ends were trimmed by 10 bases and 0 bases, with 16 bases remaining between them. Germline V CDR1 and CDR2: LNHDA, SQIVND (reference sequence). CDR3 protein: CATSIMRSSGANVLTF. The CDR3 DNA is TGTGCCACCTCCATAATGAGGAGCTCTGGGGCCAACGTCCTGACTTTC.

This clone appeared a few times. Written as DNA, the CDR3 is TGTGCCAGCAGCTTAGCCCCTGGTATACAGGGGTCTGAAGCTTTCTTT. Residues: CASSLAPGIQGSEAFF. The chain recombines TRBV7-9 with TRBJ1-1; 7 bases agree with TRBD1. This CDR3 is built from 16 residues. The V and J ends lost 0 bases and 6 bases, in that order; junction bases with no gene match: 10. Germline V gene sequence: CDR1 SEHNR, CDR2 FQNEAQ (reference sequence).

The table lists this clone with a count of one. The chain has TRBV7-9 and TRBJ2-6; tentatively, D is TRBD1 (6 bases). CDR3 size: 18 residues. Germline V gives CDR1 SEHNR, CDR2 FQNEAQ (reference sequence). V was shortened by 5 bases and J by 0 bases, with 17 bases between the two germline ends. The CDR3 sequence is CASSLPGEDSSGANVLTF. Written as DNA, the CDR3 is TGTGCCAGCAGCCTACCAGGGGAAGACAGCTCTGGGGCCAACGTCCTGACTTTC.

V gene TRBV15 combines with J gene TRBJ1-5, with TRBD1 matching over 9 bases. The CDR3 totals 15 residues. Germline values: CDR1 LNHNV, CDR2 YYDKDF (reference sequence). With 0 bases clipped from V and 15 bases from J, the junction kept 12 bases outside the gene matches. This CDR3 is CATSREGFTRTGVHF. The DNA for the CDR3 is TGTGCCACCAGCAGAGAGGGATTCACGAGGACAGGGGTGCATTTT.

This clone was recorded a few times. V and J are TRBV28 and TRBJ1-4; D remains ambiguous. Germline V lookup: CDR1 MDHEN, CDR2 SYDVKM. CDR3 size: 16 residues. Trimming shortened V by 2 bases and J by 0 bases, and 10 bases separated the two germline ends. The chain's CDR3 is CASSLTTGTTNEKLFF. DNA of the CDR3: TGTGCCAGCAGTTTAACTACCGGAACAACTAATGAAAAACTGTTTTTT. Based on the CDR3 plus reference TRBV28 and TRBJ1-4, the full variable domain is DVKVTQSSRYLVKRTGEKVFLECVQDMDHENMFWYRQDPGLGLRLIYFSYDVKMKEKGDIPEGYSVSREKKERFSLILESASTNQTSMYLCASSLTTGTTNEKLFFGSGTQLSVL.

This rearrangement joins TRBV29-1 to TRBJ2-3; the match to TRBD1 covers 8 bases. The J segment lost 3 bases and the V segment lost 5 bases, leaving 10 bases of the junction unmatched. Germline CDR1 is SQVTM and CDR2 is ANQGSEA. The CDR3 totals 15 residues. DNA of the CDR3: TGCAGCGTTTTATCTGCCAGGGGGCTAACAGATACGCAGTATTTT. Translation gives CSVLSARGLTDTQYF.

The V gene is TRBV6-5, the J gene TRBJ2-3; 8 positions agree with TRBD1. Trimming took 0 bases from V and 3 from J; bases not matched to a gene: 2. Germline values: CDR1 MNHEY, CDR2 SVGAGI. The CDR3 totals 15 residues. The CDR3 reads CASSYSRTGTDTQYF. The CDR3 DNA follows: TGTGCCAGCAGTTACTCAAGGACAGGGACAGATACGCAGTATTTT.

In regard to this clone: Additional DNA sequences in this sample encode the identical CDR3. The chain links TRBV5-1 to TRBJ1-5; perhaps TRBD1 as D (6 bases). The CDR3 has 14 amino acids. V was clipped by 4 bases and J by 10 bases, with 18 bases between them. The germline V gene encodes CDR1 SGHRS and CDR2 YFSETQ. The CDR3 sequence is CASSPTGGLQPQHF. The CDR3 coding sequence is TGCGCCAGCAGCCCGACGGGGGGCCTTCAACCCCAGCATTTT.

The genes are TRBV29-1 and TRBJ2-1; 9 positions agree with TRBD1. Looked up from germline, CDR1 is SQVTM and CDR2 is ANQGSEA. J was trimmed by 3 bases and V by 7 bases; bases with no gene match: 7. The CDR3 is 14 amino acids. The CDR3 is CSGTPGQGYNEQFF. The CDR3 DNA reads TGCAGCGGTACCCCGGGACAGGGCTACAATGAGCAGTTCTTC.

The gene calls are TRBV2 and TRBJ2-2; D is ambiguous. Trimming shortened V by 3 bases and J by 10 bases, and 6 bases separated the two germline ends. Per the germline V gene, CDR1 is SNHLY and CDR2 is FYNNEI. The CDR3 is 11 amino acids. CDR3 sequence (DNA): TGTGCCAGCAGTGATCGGGTGGAGCTGTTTTTT. This gives the protein CASSDRVELFF.

The CDR3 DNA reads TGTGCCAGCAGCCAATTATTACAGAGCTCCTATAATTCACCCCTCCACTTT. Encoded protein: CASSQLLQSSYNSPLHF. The chain recombines TRBV4-2 with TRBJ1-6; D unclear. Trimming removed 2 bases from V and 0 bases from J, with 11 bases in between. From germline, CDR1 is LGHNA and CDR2 YNFKEQ. The CDR3 extends over 17 amino acids.

This clone has more than one count but fewer than ten. The CDR3, as DNA: TGTGCCAGCAGGACTGACTCTGGGGCCAACGTCCTGACTTTC. Translated, it gives CASRTDSGANVLTF. The V call is TRBV10-3, the J call TRBJ2-6, with D possibly being TRBD2 (5 bases). Germline V lookup: CDR1 ENHRY, CDR2 SYGVKD. Trimming stripped 10 bases from V and 0 bases from J, with 10 bases between. The CDR3 loop spans 14 amino acids.

This chain links TRBV7-2 with TRBJ2-7, with D perhaps matching TRBD2 (6 bases). The CDR3 loop spans 14 amino acids. Germline V gene data show CDR1 as SGHTA and CDR2 as FQGNSA. Trimming removed 1 base from V and 2 bases from J, with 9 bases in between. The CDR3 loop reads CASSLVRGTYEQYF. CDR3 coding DNA: TGTGCCAGCAGCTTAGTTCGGGGGACCTACGAGCAGTACTTC.

The chain has TRBV5-1 and TRBJ2-2, with D possibly matching TRBD2 (6 bases). Germline V gives CDR1 SGHRS, CDR2 YFSETQ. The CDR3 extends over 15 amino acids. The ends were cut back, 0 bases at V and 10 bases at J, with 16 bases in the middle. The CDR3 DNA reads TGCGCCAGCAGCTTGGCCGGGAGCATAACCAAGGAGCTGTTTTTT. Residues: CASSLAGSITKELFF.

The gene calls are TRBV10-3 and TRBJ2-2, with 8 positions matching TRBD2. V lost 10 bases to trimming and J lost 6 bases; unmatched junction nucleotides: 7. Germline loops: CDR1 ENHRY, CDR2 SYGVKD. The CDR3 has 13 amino acids. As DNA, the CDR3 is TGTGCCACCGGGGGGGAAAAGGCCGGGGAGCTGTTTTTT. As protein: CATGGEKAGELFF.

The J gene is TRBJ1-6, the V gene TRBV15; maybe TRBD1 (6 bases). CDR1 LNHNV and CDR2 YYDKDF come from the germline V gene (reference sequence). This CDR3 is 13 amino acids long. The V end lost 6 bases, the J end lost 9 bases, and 12 bases lay between the germline ends. CDR3 protein: CATRLRGGSPLHF. The CDR3 region has the DNA TGTGCCACCAGACTCAGGGGCGGTTCACCCCTCCACTTT.

The chain combines TRBV10-3 with TRBJ2-3, with no clear D. The V end lost 6 bases, the J end lost 2 bases, and 12 bases lay between the germline ends. The V gene's germline CDR1 is ENHRY and CDR2 SYGVKD. The CDR3 spans 14 residues. CDR3 amino acids: CAIRKALDTDTQYF. As DNA, the CDR3 is TGTGCCATCAGAAAAGCTTTAGACACAGATACGCAGTATTTT.

In this sample, this clone turned up a few times. The rearrangement uses TRBV28 and TRBJ1-4; 7 nucleotides agree with TRBD1. The CDR3 has 14 amino acids. Losses at the gene ends were 8 bases for V and 4 bases for J; bases not matched to a gene: 7. From germline, CDR1 is MDHEN and CDR2 SYDVKM. Here the CDR3 reads CASERGTVNEKLFF. CDR3 coding DNA: TGTGCCAGCGAAAGAGGGACAGTTAATGAAAAACTGTTTTTT.